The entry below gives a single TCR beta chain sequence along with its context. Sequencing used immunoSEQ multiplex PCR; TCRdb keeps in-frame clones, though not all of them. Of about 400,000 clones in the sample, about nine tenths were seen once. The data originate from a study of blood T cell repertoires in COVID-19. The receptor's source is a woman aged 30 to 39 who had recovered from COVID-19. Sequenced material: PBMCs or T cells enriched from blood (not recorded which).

CDR3 loop: CASSRQGGRLNEQFF. DNA for the CDR3: TGTGCCAGCAGCCGGCAGGGCGGGAGGTTGAATGAGCAGTTCTTC. The V and J genes are TRBV13 and TRBJ2-1; 8 bases map to TRBD2. Germline V gene data show CDR1 as PRHDT and CDR2 as FYEKMQ (reference sequence). This CDR3 is built from 15 residues. The ends lost 5 bases at V and 7 bases at J; junction bases unmatched: 10.